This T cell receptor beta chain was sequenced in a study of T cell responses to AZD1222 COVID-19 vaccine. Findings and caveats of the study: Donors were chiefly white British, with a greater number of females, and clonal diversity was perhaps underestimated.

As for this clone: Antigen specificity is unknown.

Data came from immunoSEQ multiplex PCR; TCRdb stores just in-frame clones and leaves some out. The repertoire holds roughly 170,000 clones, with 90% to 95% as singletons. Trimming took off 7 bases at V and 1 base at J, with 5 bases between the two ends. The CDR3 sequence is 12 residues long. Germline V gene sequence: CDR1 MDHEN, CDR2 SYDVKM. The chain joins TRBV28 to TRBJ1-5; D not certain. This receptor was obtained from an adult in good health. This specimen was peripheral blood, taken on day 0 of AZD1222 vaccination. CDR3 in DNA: TGTGCCAGCATGAGAAGCAATCAGCCCCAGCATTTT. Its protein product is CASMRSNQPQHF.